The rows below give T cell receptor beta chains drawn from one sample of a study of T cells in Graves' hyperthyroidism and ophthalmopathy. TCRdb used MiXCR to reprocess the multiplex PCR reads, holding one entry per CDR3 protein. Among almost 600,000 distinct CDR3 sequences listed, more than 11% were seen once. Sequencing was performed on blood. The origin of the receptors is a woman aged 25-40 years with Graves' hyperthyroidism that later progressed to Graves' ophthalmopathy. Both conserved end residues are part of each CDR3. D genes are given only for firm matches. Only some rows state a clone size, as once, few, many or a class for expanded clones.

v_gene	abundance	d_gene	j_gene	CDR3aa	CDR3nt
TRBV28	many	-	TRBJ1-5	CASSPPDTLPDGNQPQHF	TGTGCCAGCAGTCCACCCGACACCCTCCCTGATGGCAATCAGCCCCAGCATTTT
TRBV2	many	-	TRBJ1-1	CASRGNAEAFF	TGTGCCAGCAGGGGAAATGCTGAAGCTTTCTTT
TRBV9	many	-	TRBJ2-1	CASSSRDLVNEQFF	TGTGCCAGCAGCTCCCGGGACCTGGTAAACGAGCAGTTCTTC
TRBV11-3	many	-	TRBJ1-1	CASSYAGTENTEAFF	TGTGCCAGCAGCTACGCCGGGACGGAGAACACTGAAGCTTTCTTT
TRBV9	few	-	TRBJ1-4	CASSVGDNTNEKLFF	TGTGCCAGCAGCGTAGGGGACAATACTAATGAAAAACTGTTTTTT
TRBV28	many	-	TRBJ1-2	CASSLNLEGNYGYTF	TGTGCCAGCAGTTTAAATCTGGAGGGAAACTATGGCTACACCTTC
TRBV6-1	many	-	TRBJ2-7	CASAHRGTPYEQYF	TGTGCCAGCGCTCACAGAGGGACTCCCTACGAGCAGTACTTC
TRBV18	many	TRBD1	TRBJ1-1	CASSRDRENGAFF	TGTGCCAGCTCACGTGACAGGGAAAATGGGGCTTTCTTT
TRBV2	many	-	TRBJ1-1	CASSTMENTEAFF	TGTGCCAGCAGTACAATGGAAAACACTGAAGCTTTCTTT
TRBV18	many	TRBD1	TRBJ1-1	CASSMVGATQGQNTEAFF	TGTGCCAGCTCAATGGTTGGGGCCACACAGGGGCAGAACACTGAAGCTTTCTTT
TRBV6-5	few	TRBD1	TRBJ1-1	CASSYSIRTGQMNTEAFF	TGTGCCAGCAGTTACTCGATTCGGACAGGGCAAATGAACACTGAAGCTTTCTTT
TRBV30	many	-	TRBJ1-5	CALDGGGVQPQHF	TGTGCCTTAGACGGGGGCGGGGTTCAGCCCCAGCATTTT
TRBV18	few	-	TRBJ1-1	CASSPKVIVTEAFF	TGTGCCAGCTCACCAAAGGTTATAGTAACTGAAGCTTTCTTT
TRBV11-2	-	-	TRBJ2-7	CASSLSFVLDEQYF	TGTGCCAGCAGCTTAAGCTTTGTTCTGGACGAGCAGTACTTC
TRBV27	many	-	TRBJ2-3	CASSLGVPPTDTQYF	TGTGCCAGCAGTTTGGGGGTCCCCCCCACAGATACGCAGTATTTT
TRBV6-1	few	-	TRBJ1-4	CASTTNRVGEKLFF	TGTGCCAGTACGACGAACAGGGTTGGGGAAAAACTGTTTTTT
TRBV7-2	many	-	TRBJ2-1	CASSRDRLSYNEQFF	TGTGCCAGCAGTCGGGACCGCCTCTCCTACAATGAGCAGTTCTTC
TRBV30	-	TRBD1	TRBJ1-3	CAWSRGRGNTIYF	TGTGCCTGGAGCAGGGGGCGAGGAAACACCATATATTTT
TRBV7-2	many	-	TRBJ1-6	CASSSPSGRSSYNSPLHF	TGTGCCAGCAGCTCGCCCTCCGGCAGAAGCTCCTATAATTCACCCCTCCACTTT
TRBV19	many	TRBD1	TRBJ1-5	CASCITGGSGNQPQHF	TGTGCCAGTTGTATTACAGGGGGCAGTGGCAATCAGCCCCAGCATTTT
TRBV28	many	TRBD2	TRBJ2-5	CASSLGGRGETQYF	TGTGCCAGCAGTTTAGGCGGGAGGGGTGAGACCCAGTACTTC
TRBV20-1	many	-	TRBJ1-5	CSARAGGPVDQPQHF	TGCAGTGCTAGAGCCGGGGGCCCTGTCGATCAGCCCCAGCATTTT